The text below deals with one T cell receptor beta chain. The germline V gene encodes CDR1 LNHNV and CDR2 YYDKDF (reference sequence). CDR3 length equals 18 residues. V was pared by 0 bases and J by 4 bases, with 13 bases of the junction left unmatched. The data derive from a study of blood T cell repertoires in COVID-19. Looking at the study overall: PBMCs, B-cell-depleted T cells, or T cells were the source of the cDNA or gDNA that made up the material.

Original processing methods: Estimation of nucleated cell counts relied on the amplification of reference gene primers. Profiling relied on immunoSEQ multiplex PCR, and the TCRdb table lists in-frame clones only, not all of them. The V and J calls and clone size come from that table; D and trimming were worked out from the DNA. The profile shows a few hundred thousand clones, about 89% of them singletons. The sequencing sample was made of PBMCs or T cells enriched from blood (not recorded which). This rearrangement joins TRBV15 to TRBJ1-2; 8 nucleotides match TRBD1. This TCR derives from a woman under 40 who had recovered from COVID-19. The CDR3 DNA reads TGTGCCACCAGCAGAGATCCTGGACAGGGAGTAAGGGGCTATGGCTACACCTTC. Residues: CATSRDPGQGVRGYGYTF.